This T cell receptor beta chain was sequenced for a study of T cells in Graves' hyperthyroidism and ophthalmopathy. The V gene's germline CDR1 is LGHNA and CDR2 YNFKEQ. V lost 5 bases, J lost 2 bases, and 12 bases lay in between. This CDR3 has 14 residues. Regions amplified from RNA transcripts were the TCR beta CDR3 regions. The HTBI set primed first-round TCR CDR3 RT-PCR. TCRdb used MiXCR to reprocess the multiplex PCR reads, holding one entry per CDR3 protein. This sample has around 600,000 distinct CDR3 sequences, with around 13% found just once. A few counts support this clonotype. Any patient presenting with uncontrolled infection, other autoimmune disease, pregnancy or lactation was left out.

The source is a woman aged 45-60 years with Graves' ophthalmopathy. Material for sequencing was blood. The chain uses TRBV4-2 and TRBJ1-1; D is ambiguous. DNA of the CDR3: TGTGCCAGCAGCTTGACGGTTACTAACACTGAAGCTTTCTTT. Protein sequence: CASSLTVTNTEAFF.